This T cell receptor beta chain derives from a study of spatial heterogeneity in lung cancer (dated by TCRdb to between 2017 and 2020). In terms of the full investigation: Samples were obtained from roughly 72 patients with early-stage, untreated non-small cell lung cancer from the lung TRACERx cohort. Nonsynonymous mutation counts, determined by whole-exome sequencing of tumor tissue, were related to TCR repertoire features. Beta-chain transcripts were consistently detected in greater numbers than alpha-chain transcripts, which likely reflected higher beta-chain transcript abundance. The study quantitatively compared TCR alpha and beta repertoires across multiple tumor regions, matched nontumor lung and blood in non-small cell lung cancer. In the raw uncorrected reads, each unique combination of TCR and UMI appeared on average more than ten times. Follow-up PBMC samples were sequenced whenever available, and the median time to follow-up was 2 to 3 years after resection. Both alpha and beta chains were TCR-sequenced in samples taken at surgery, namely 220 tumor regions, 61 to 65 matched nontumor lung samples and 50 to 60 PBMC samples.

What this sample's time point label stands for: blood at routine non-recurrence follow-up after resection. For TCR sequencing, whole RNA was extracted from tumor and nontumor lung tissue, or from cryopreserved PBMC samples, and no cell sorting was done. A patient was chosen for TCR sequencing only when enough RNA was available from at least two tumor regions. The protocol used for the library was 5' RACE. TCRdb records NextSeq 500 as the sequencer. To allow correction of PCR and sequencing errors, the TCR library protocol tagged every TCR cDNA molecule with a unique molecular identifier. The published analysis was carried out like this. TCR identification, UMI-based error correction and CDR3 extraction were performed with Decombinator tools. TCRs above a frequency of 2 per 1,000, corresponding to the top 1% of the tumor frequency distribution, were defined as expanded. Rényi diversity was computed with the R vegan package after subsampling each repertoire 100 times to 5,000 TCRs. CDR3 similarity networks were constructed using string-kernel similarity of amino acid triplets, with links drawn between CDR3s whose pairwise similarity was above 0.82. The public reads were run again by TCRdb, first through fastp at Q25 and then through MiXCR, and only productive beta chains were kept. Every entry covers one CDR3 protein and lists the most common genes and DNA from its rows. The V and J calls here are based on TCRdb, not the publication. The sample data list about 10,000 distinct CDR3 sequences, and 23% of these were observed just once. The ten top clones hold roughly 3.7% of the sample.

Paper-wide results and their limitations: Comparisons of baseline and follow-up blood repertoires included only around 13 patients. Additional single-cell paired TCR alpha and beta sequencing was considered necessary to confirm, at a functional level, the hypothesis that regional TCRs recognize regional mutations. Ubiquitous expanded tumor TCRs were detected in blood more often at tumor resection than at routine follow-up.

With respect to this clonotype: What this receptor recognizes is not known. Per-nucleotide qualities are absent, and no much larger clonotype sits a single base away.

V is shortened by 5 bases, J by 2 bases, and the region joining them spans 8 bases. The CDR3 covers 12 residues, taking in both the cysteine and the phenylalanine. Here the CDR3 DNA is all that survives: 36 bases in frame from base 1. The germline V gene (reference sequence) specifies GTSNPN as CDR1 and SVGIG as CDR2. The TCR originated in a female donor with early-stage non-small cell lung cancer. The V and J segments used are TRBV30 and TRBJ2-3; the D gene is tentatively TRBD1 or TRBD2, each matching 5 bases. The material was PBMCs, obtained at follow-up. The nucleotide sequence is TGTGCCTGGGGGGGACCCACAGATACGCAGTATTTT. The resulting protein is CAWGGPTDTQYF.